This entry lists 23 T cell receptor beta chains sequenced from one sample in a study of blood T cell repertoires in COVID-19. Here immunoSEQ multiplex PCR was the method, and the copy in TCRdb shows in-frame clones only, minus some. This sample yields some 99,000 clones, of which approximately 86% are seen a single time; 13% belongs to the top ten. What was sequenced was peripheral blood. These receptors all stem from a woman aged 55-69 years in a cohort sampled during active or convalescent COVID-19.

The chain uses TRBV20-1 and TRBJ1-6; D is unresolved. Per the germline V gene, CDR1 is DFQATT and CDR2 is SNEGSKA (reference sequence). Trimming took 6 bases from V and 8 from J, leaving 14 bases between them. The CDR3 sequence is 13 residues long. The CDR3 region has the DNA TGCAGTGCGAGTACGGAGACGGATTCACCCCTCCACTTT. Its protein product is CSASTETDSPLHF.

The chain joins TRBV4-1 to TRBJ2-7, with TRBD2 matching over 9 bases. J was trimmed by 0 bases and V by 4 bases; bases with no gene match: 7. Germline V gives CDR1 MGHRA, CDR2 YSYEKL. This CDR3 contains 16 residues. This chain's CDR3 is CASSLYLAGSSYEQYF. The DNA of the CDR3 is TGCGCCAGCAGCCTCTACCTAGCGGGGAGCTCCTACGAGCAGTACTTC.

The V call is TRBV3-1 (or the pseudogene TRBV3-2), the J call TRBJ2-1; 7 bases are shared with TRBD2. The CDR3 has 14 residues. With V trimmed by 1 base and J by 6 bases, 3 bases remained unmatched. Germline V lookup: CDR1 LGHDT, CDR2 YNNKEL (reference sequence). CDR3 residues: CASSQARGVNEQFF. The CDR3 DNA follows: TGTGCCAGCAGCCAAGCCCGGGGGGTCAATGAGCAGTTCTTC.

The chain has TRBV10-3 and TRBJ1-6; a possible D gene is TRBD1 (6 bases). The CDR3 loop spans 14 amino acids. The V gene lost 5 bases and the J gene lost 7 bases, with 12 bases spanning the gap. Germline CDR1 and CDR2: ENHRY and SYGVKD. The DNA for the CDR3 is TGTGCCATCAGTTCGACAGGCACCAATTCACCCCTCCACTTT. It translates to CAISSTGTNSPLHF.

This clone came up once. The V gene is TRBV15, the J gene TRBJ2-5; D uncertain. CDR3 length: 13 amino acids. Germline V CDR1 and CDR2: LNHNV, YYDKDF (reference sequence). Trimming shortened V by 5 bases and J by 1 base, and 8 bases separated the two germline ends. The CDR3 nucleotides read TGTGCCACCAGCGGGCAAGTCCAAGAGACCCAGTACTTC. Translated: CATSGQVQETQYF.

This chain links TRBV9 with TRBJ1-6; no definite D call. CDR3 length: 14 amino acids. V was cut by 6 bases and J by 10 bases, with 17 bases left in between. CDR1 is SGDLS, CDR2 YYNGEE, per germline. CDR3: CASTQREYGSPLHF. CDR3 nucleotides: TGTGCCAGCACCCAACGGGAATATGGCTCACCCCTCCACTTT.

The rearrangement uses TRBV3-1 (or the pseudogene TRBV3-2) and TRBJ2-7; no clear D gene. Germline V gene lookup returns CDR1 LGHDT and CDR2 YNNKEL (reference sequence). The CDR3 totals 13 residues. The ends were cut back, 2 bases at V and 3 bases at J, with 8 bases in the middle. CDR3 protein: CASSQSGIYEQYF. The CDR3 DNA reads TGTGCCAGCAGCCAATCCGGTATCTACGAGCAGTACTTC.

V gene TRBV5-5 combines with J gene TRBJ1-1; 9 positions match TRBD1. Germline CDR1 and CDR2: SGHKS and YYEKEE (reference sequence). J was trimmed by 1 base and V by 7 bases; bases with no gene match: 8. CDR3 length: 15 residues. CDR3 DNA: TGTGCCAGCGAGGGACAGGGACACAGGAACACTGAAGCTTTCTTT. It codes for CASEGQGHRNTEAFF.

This sequence joins TRBV6-5 and TRBJ1-5; D is undetermined. Trimming cost V 2 bases and J 6 bases, with 14 bases left between them. The CDR3 totals 15 residues. Germline loops: CDR1 MNHEY, CDR2 SVGAGI. CDR3 nucleotide sequence: TGTGCCAGCAGTTACGACACCCACCGGGGTCAGCCCCAGCATTTT. It translates to CASSYDTHRGQPQHF.

This chain connects TRBV19 to TRBJ2-5; D might be TRBD2 (7 bases). Deletions cut 6 bases from V and 0 bases from J, with 20 bases between. The germline gives CDR1 LNHDA, CDR2 SQIVND (reference sequence). This CDR3 contains 17 residues. The CDR3 spells CASSRQATTSNQETQYF. CDR3 bases: TGTGCCAGTAGCCGACAGGCGACGACTAGCAACCAAGAGACCCAGTACTTC.

V and J are TRBV2 and TRBJ2-2; D is possibly TRBD1 (5 bases). The CDR3 runs to 13 residues. V lost 6 bases to trimming and J lost 4 bases, with 9 bases between them. The germline gives CDR1 SNHLY, CDR2 FYNNEI. The CDR3 nucleotides read TGTGCCAGCAGGGTCCAGGGCACCGGGGAGCTGTTTTTT. Its protein is CASRVQGTGELFF.

The chain couples TRBV19 to TRBJ1-1, with 8 bases that match TRBD1. The CDR3 loop spans 13 amino acids. Germline V lookup: CDR1 LNHDA, CDR2 SQIVND (reference sequence). The V segment lost 6 bases and the J segment 10 bases; nucleotides outside the gene matches: 10. This chain's CDR3 is CASSLDGQGGAFF. The CDR3, as DNA: TGTGCCAGTAGCTTAGACGGACAGGGTGGAGCTTTCTTT. Supplemented by reference TRBV19 and TRBJ1-1, the full variable domain reads DGGITQSPKYLFRKEGQNVTLSCEQNLNHDAMYWYRQDPGQGLRLIYYSQIVNDFQKGDIAEGYSVSREKKESFPLTVTSAQKNPTAFYLCASSLDGQGGAFFGQGTRLTVV.

This chain joins TRBV18 and TRBJ1-2, with 10 bases lining up with TRBD1. This CDR3 comprises 14 residues. Germline assignment: CDR1 KGHSH and CDR2 LQKENI. Germline trimming cut 10 bases from V and 8 bases from J; bases unmatched to any gene: 13. CDR3 DNA sequence: TGTGCCACCCGACTGCCCGGGACAGGGGACGGCTACACCTTC. Residues: CATRLPGTGDGYTF.

Here the CDR3 DNA reads TGTGCCAGGATACGGCGGGGACAGAAGACCCAGTACTTC. Its protein product is CARIRRGQKTQYF. J is TRBJ2-5 and V is TRBV5-3, with D perhaps matching TRBD1 (7 bases). TRBV5-3 is assigned to the ORF class and has an uncertain function. V gave up 8 bases and J gave up 6 bases, with 17 bases separating them. The CDR3 totals 13 residues.

This chain links TRBV5-6 with TRBJ1-5, with D possibly being TRBD1 (5 bases). The V and J ends lost 2 bases and 7 bases respectively, with 10 bases between them. Germline V CDR1 and CDR2: SGHDT, YYEEEE. This CDR3 spans 13 amino acids. CDR3 coding DNA: TGTGCCAGCAGCTTAGGGCAGGGCCAGCCCCAGCATTTT. Translation gives CASSLGQGQPQHF.

J is TRBJ1-4 and V is TRBV30; TRBD1 is a possible D gene (5 bases). The V end lost 0 bases, the J end lost 7 bases, and 15 bases lay between the germline ends. CDR3 length: 15 amino acids. CDR1 GTSNPN and CDR2 SVGIG come from the germline V gene (reference sequence). The CDR3 here is CAWSVISGFGEKLFF. The DNA for the CDR3 is TGTGCCTGGAGTGTAATATCAGGGTTCGGTGAAAAACTGTTTTTT.

This rearrangement joins TRBV7-8 to TRBJ2-3, with D perhaps TRBD2 (5 bases). Per germline, CDR1 SGHVS and CDR2 FQNEAQ. The CDR3 is 16 amino acids. V lost 5 bases and J 1 base, leaving 16 bases between the germline ends. In nucleotides, the CDR3 is TGTGCCAGCAGCCCACGTACGAGGGCCCGCACAGATACGCAGTATTTT. Translation gives CASSPRTRARTDTQYF.

The CDR3 is CASSPDRGRSYGYTF. The CDR3 DNA reads TGTGCCAGCAGCCCCGACAGGGGGCGAAGCTATGGCTACACCTTC. V usage is TRBV7-2 and J usage is TRBJ1-2; TRBD1 aligns across 10 bases. Germline values: CDR1 SGHTA, CDR2 FQGNSA. The CDR3 consists of 15 residues. Germline trimming cut 5 bases from V and 4 bases from J; bases unmatched to any gene: 7. Based on the CDR3 plus reference TRBV7-2 and TRBJ1-2, the full variable domain is GAGVSQSPSNKVTEKGKDVELRCDPISGHTALYWYRQSLGQGLEFLIYFQGNSAPDKSGLPSDRFSAERTGGSVSTLTIQRTQQEDSAVYLCASSPDRGRSYGYTFGSGTRLTVV.

The CDR3 coding sequence is TGTGCCAGCAGCTCCCACCCGGGACAAACGAACACTGAAGCTTTCTTT. The encoded protein is CASSSHPGQTNTEAFF. The chain carries TRBV7-9 and TRBJ1-1, with a tentative D call TRBD1 (6 bases). This CDR3 is 16 amino acids long. CDR1 and CDR2 from the germline V gene are SEHNR and FQNEAQ (reference sequence). The V and J ends lost 4 bases and 1 base respectively, with 16 bases between them.

This clone was picked up one time. The V gene is TRBV9, the J gene TRBJ2-7; D possibly corresponds to TRBD2 (6 bases). The V gene lost 0 bases and the J gene lost 3 bases, with 10 bases spanning the gap. This CDR3 has 14 residues. Germline V lookup: CDR1 SGDLS, CDR2 YYNGEE. The CDR3 protein is CASSVESGRYEQYF. The CDR3 DNA is TGTGCCAGCAGCGTAGAGAGCGGGCGCTACGAGCAGTACTTC.

This rearrangement joins TRBV3-1 (or the pseudogene TRBV3-2) to TRBJ2-2, with D perhaps TRBD2 (6 bases). V gave up 4 bases and J gave up 5 bases, with 14 bases separating them. This CDR3 comprises 15 residues. Germline CDR1 reads LGHDT; CDR2 reads YNNKEL (reference sequence). The CDR3 DNA reads TGTGCCAGCAGCCTTTCGGGACTTAAAACCGGGGAGCTGTTTTTT. Translating gives CASSLSGLKTGELFF.

The chain joins TRBV28 to TRBJ1-1, with a weak D call TRBD1 (5 bases). CDR1 MDHEN and CDR2 SYDVKM come from the germline V gene. The length of the CDR3 is 15 residues. Trimming removed 5 bases at V and 10 bases at J, with 23 bases between. The CDR3 loop reads CASSVYPGTLMGAFF. In DNA, the CDR3 is TGTGCCAGCAGTGTATACCCCGGGACTCTCATGGGAGCTTTCTTT.

The chain employs TRBV5-1 and TRBJ2-7; TRBD2 matches at 12 bases. J lost 5 bases, V lost 4 bases, and 7 bases had no gene match. Germline CDR1 SGHRS, CDR2 YFSETQ. This CDR3 has 15 amino acids. The CDR3 DNA reads TGCGCCAGCAGCCAACGACTAGCGGGAGTGCACGAGCAGTACTTC. Protein sequence: CASSQRLAGVHEQYF.